The 9 T cell receptor beta chains below were found in one sample sequenced in a study of lymphopenia after photon versus proton radiotherapy. The repertoire was sequenced with immunoSEQ multiplex PCR; TCRdb's copy has only in-frame clones and lacks some. The table includes around 64,000 clones, approximately 86% detected once. Sample: peripheral blood, taken from a patient treated with proton-based radiotherapy. These receptors all stem from an older man with esophageal cancer.

This clone was counted only a few times. The chain uses TRBV7-2 and TRBJ1-2; D gene unclear. The germline V gene encodes CDR1 SGHTA and CDR2 FQGNSA. CDR3 length: 12 residues. V was clipped by 5 bases and J by 4 bases, with 8 bases between them. The CDR3 DNA sequence: TGTGCCAGCAGCAGGGCAGGCTATGGCTACACCTTC. Its translation is CASSRAGYGYTF.

V is TRBV19 and J is TRBJ2-5; TRBD2 aligns across 7 bases. Germline trimming cut 4 bases from V and 5 bases from J; bases unmatched to any gene: 4. Germline loops: CDR1 LNHDA, CDR2 SQIVND (reference sequence). This CDR3 is 13 amino acids long. The CDR3 spells CASSSGRAETQYF. CDR3 coding DNA: TGTGCCAGTAGTAGCGGGAGAGCTGAGACCCAGTACTTC.

The chain recombines TRBV10-3 with TRBJ1-1, with D unresolved. The CDR3 is made up of 11 amino acids. In germline, CDR1 is ENHRY, CDR2 SYGVKD. The V end lost 4 bases, the J end lost 3 bases, and 3 bases lay between the germline ends. CDR3 sequence: CAISADTEAFF. The CDR3 DNA reads as TGTGCCATCAGTGCAGACACTGAAGCTTTCTTT.

This clone was seen more than once but under ten times. This chain links TRBV4-2 with TRBJ2-3; D not certain. Trimming took 3 bases from V and 4 from J, leaving 8 bases between them. The germline V gene encodes CDR1 LGHNA and CDR2 YNFKEQ. The CDR3 covers 13 residues. This CDR3 is CASSQNRADTQYF. In DNA, the CDR3 is TGTGCCAGCAGCCAGAACAGAGCAGATACGCAGTATTTT.

The J gene is TRBJ1-2, the V gene TRBV2, with D maybe TRBD1 (5 bases). The length of the CDR3 is 14 residues. Germline assignment: CDR1 SNHLY and CDR2 FYNNEI. Between the trimmed V and J ends, which lost 4 bases and 7 bases, there was a span of 16 bases. The CDR3 sequence is CASSGYGGVGGYTF. In nucleotides, the CDR3 is TGTGCCAGCAGTGGGTACGGGGGGGTTGGTGGCTACACCTTC. The whole variable domain, remainder taken from reference TRBV2 and TRBJ1-2, is EPEVTQTPSHQVTQMGQEVILRCVPISNHLYFYWYRQILGQKVEFLVSFYNNEISEKSEIFDDQFSVERPDGSNFTLKIRSTKLEDSAMYFCASSGYGGVGGYTFGSGTRLTVV.

The gene calls are TRBV2 and TRBJ1-1; D gene uncertain. Per germline, CDR1 SNHLY and CDR2 FYNNEI. CDR3 size: 13 residues. The germline V and J ends were trimmed by 4 bases and 6 bases, with 12 bases remaining between them. The CDR3 sequence is CASSGFTKAEAFF. In DNA, the CDR3 is TGTGCCAGCAGTGGATTTACAAAGGCTGAAGCTTTCTTT.

The chain links TRBV7-8 to TRBJ2-7; D is perhaps TRBD1 or TRBD2 (6 bases each). CDR1 SGHVS and CDR2 FQNEAQ come from the germline V gene. The CDR3 has 19 amino acids. V lost 4 bases and J lost 3, with 28 bases in between. DNA of the CDR3: TGTGCCAGCAGCTCGGGGGCTTGGGGTAAAGCCTGGGTACTCTACGAGCAGTACTTC. Protein sequence: CASSSGAWGKAWVLYEQYF.

V and J are TRBV9 and TRBJ1-6; possibly TRBD1 for D (6 bases). Trimming took 1 base from V and 10 from J, leaving 6 bases between them. The length of the CDR3 is 12 residues. Germline CDR1 SGDLS, CDR2 YYNGEE. The CDR3, as DNA: TGTGCCAGCAGCGTAACAGGGTCACCCCTCCACTTT. It codes for CASSVTGSPLHF.

This chain joins TRBV2 and TRBJ1-4, with D possibly being TRBD1 (6 bases). Trimming shortened V by 0 bases and J by 8 bases, and 22 bases separated the two germline ends. The CDR3 is made up of 18 amino acids. Germline-derived CDR1 and CDR2 are SNHLY and FYNNEI. CDR3 nucleotide sequence: TGTGCCAGCAGTGAAGCGCTTCTCGTGGCAGGGGTAAAAGAAAAACTGTTTTTT. It is translated as CASSEALLVAGVKEKLFF.